This T cell receptor beta chain comes out of a study of blood T cell repertoires in COVID-19. Study summary: The cDNA or gDNA used as material had been derived from T cells, B-cell-depleted T cells, or PBMCs.

The table came from immunoSEQ multiplex PCR; TCRdb's copy has only in-frame clones and leaves some out. This table has under 80,000 clones, around 87% appearing once. V dropped 5 bases and J dropped 0 bases, with 11 bases sitting between them. This CDR3 region has 16 residues. Germline CDR1 reads LNHNV; CDR2 reads YYDKDF (reference sequence). The TCR was taken from a man aged 55 to 69 with acute or convalescent COVID-19. V is TRBV15 and J is TRBJ1-6; no clear D gene. Sequencing input: peripheral blood. The CDR3 coding sequence is TGTGCCACCAGCGGGCCAGTCAGCTCCTATAATTCACCCCTCCACTTT. It specifies CATSGPVSSYNSPLHF.